This entry concerns a single T cell receptor (beta chain). Its cognate antigen is unknown. The data are from a study of T cell responses to AZD1222 COVID-19 vaccine. Samples with a second dose at about 4 or about 12 weeks were pooled together. General study points: Distributed over spike, vaccine-associated CD4 TCRs predominated at 160-218 and 743-854. Only a handful of AZD1222 recipients were seropositive at baseline. In a largely white British group with more females than males, clonal diversity was possibly underestimated.

Sequenced by immunoSEQ multiplex PCR; TCRdb stores in-frame clones only, minus some. Of 150,000 to 200,000 clones in the sample, roughly 94% were seen once. Trimming took 0 bases from V and 6 from J, leaving 1 base between them. Germline-derived CDR1 and CDR2 are KGHDR and SFDVKD. The CDR3 consists of 12 residues. The chain couples TRBV24-1 to TRBJ2-2, with D hard to call. The source material was peripheral blood, sampled 28 days after the second AZD1222 dose. This sequence was found in an adult who received the AZD1222 COVID-19 vaccine. This CDR3 reads CATSDLAGELFF. The CDR3 DNA reads TGTGCCACCAGTGATTTGGCCGGGGAGCTGTTTTTT.